This T cell receptor beta chain was documented in a study of metastatic and nonmetastatic thyroid tumors. Patients underwent thyroid surgery, and none had received any treatment before it. Using MiXCR, TCRdb reanalyzed the PCR reads. The repertoire holds roughly 25,000 clones, with about 24% as singletons. The CDR3 sequence is 19 residues long. Germline-derived CDR1 and CDR2 are SGHRS and YFSETQ. The ends lost 5 bases at V and 7 bases at J; junction bases unmatched: 15. The source of this sequence is a male donor with papillary thyroid cancer or a benign thyroid nodule (not recorded which). Some clones in this sample may be carry-over from other donors' samples. Sequencing was done on a sample of blood. The chain joins TRBV5-1 to TRBJ2-1; 16 nucleotides agree with TRBD2. CDR3 bases: TGCGCCAGCAGTTTATCGTCCGGGACTAGCGGGAGGGCTCTAAATGAGCAGTTCTTC. This translates into CASSLSSGTSGRALNEQFF.